This T cell receptor beta chain comes out of a study of human T cells and chemical hapten exposure. The CDR3 has 14 amino acids. CDR1 and CDR2 (germline): SNHLY, FYNNEI. Losses at the gene ends were 8 bases for V and 6 bases for J; bases not matched to a gene: 10. This clonotype was counted a few times. One entry per CDR3 protein results from TCRdb running MiXCR on the RACE reads. The sample has about 90,000 distinct CDR3 sequences; 11% are singletons. Time point denoted: patch test 3, about 24 weeks after DPC sensitization. Treatment noted: therapeutic diphenylcyclopropenone sensitization with weekly scalp DPC.

The clonotype originates from a woman aged 25 to 45 with alopecia areata. Some clones in this sample may be carry-over from other donors' samples. The chain carries TRBV2 and TRBJ1-5; 7 nucleotides match TRBD1. The specimen comprised whole blood, sampled in connection with sensitization to the hapten diphenylcyclopropenone (DPC). The CDR3 protein is CASETGLGSQPQHF. CDR3 nucleotides: TGTGCCAGCGAGACAGGGCTTGGGAGTCAGCCCCAGCATTTT. Drawing the rest from reference TRBV2 and TRBJ1-5, the complete variable domain is EPEVTQTPSHQVTQMGQEVILRCVPISNHLYFYWYRQILGQKVEFLVSFYNNEISEKSEIFDDQFSVERPDGSNFTLKIRSTKLEDSAMYFCASETGLGSQPQHFGDGTRLSIL.